Below, 4 T cell receptor beta chains from the same sample are listed, as sequenced in a study of control samples from healthy donors and cancer patients. The protocol was immunoSEQ multiplex PCR, while the TCRdb copy is restricted to in-frame clones and leaves out a portion. Among tens of thousands of clones listed, more than 80% were seen once. The sample consisted of PBMCs. These receptors were obtained from a young man with colorectal cancer.

The chain carries TRBV4-1 and TRBJ1-2; perhaps TRBD1 as D (5 bases). Deletions cut 0 bases from V and 3 bases from J, with 14 bases between. This CDR3 is 16 amino acids long. Germline loops: CDR1 MGHRA, CDR2 YSYEKL. The CDR3, as DNA: TGCGCCAGCAGCCAAGATCGGGGGGGACTCGACTATGGCTACACCTTC. This translates into CASSQDRGGLDYGYTF.

The V call is TRBV6-5, the J call TRBJ1-1; no clear D gene. Trimming took off 0 bases at V and 3 bases at J, with 8 bases between the two ends. CDR1 is MNHEY, CDR2 SVGAGI, per germline. The CDR3 loop spans 14 amino acids. CDR3 DNA: TGTGCCAGCAGTTACTCTTCAGGTTACACTGAAGCTTTCTTT. It codes for CASSYSSGYTEAFF.

The V gene is TRBV4-3, the J gene TRBJ1-2, with D possibly matching TRBD1 (6 bases). V was trimmed by 1 base and J by 7 bases, leaving 28 bases between them. CDR3 size: 19 residues. Germline assignment: CDR1 LGHNA and CDR2 YSLEER. As DNA, the CDR3 is TGCGCCAGCAGCCAAGCCTCCAGTGGAGGACAAGGGGGAAGAGGTGGCTACACCTTC. It translates to CASSQASSGGQGGRGGYTF.

V is TRBV21-1 and J is TRBJ1-2. TRBV21-1 is a pseudogene locus. CDR3 length equals 11 residues. CDR3 region: CASSNLDGYTF. CDR3 coding DNA: TGTGCCAGCAGCAATCTAGATGGCTACACCTTC.